The text below deals with one T cell receptor (beta chain). Its antigen is not known. This record belongs to a study of shared clonotypes between healthy human individuals. Study conclusions and caveats: Only a few donors were included, so the genetic and exposure-history diversity represented was limited.

Source study methods: Filtering differed, since immunoSEQ gave only junction sequences and no quality scores. Clones were sequenced by immunoSEQ multiplex PCR, and TCRdb holds only the in-frame ones, with some missing. V and J calls and clone size are given by that table; D and trimming were obtained from the DNA. This table has 400,000 to 550,000 clones, 70% to 80% appearing once. This CDR3 has 14 residues. Losses at the gene ends were 3 bases for V and 8 bases for J; bases not matched to a gene: 7. Germline V gives CDR1 SGHNT, CDR2 YYREEE (reference sequence). The TCR sequence derives from a woman in her forties in good health. Some clones in this sample may be carry-over from other donors' samples. Sequencing used PBMCs. The chain is built from TRBV5-4 and TRBJ1-2; the match to TRBD1 covers 10 bases. The CDR3 reads CASSSRQGAGGYTF. The CDR3 DNA reads TGTGCCAGCAGCTCTCGACAGGGGGCAGGGGGCTACACCTTC.